This T cell receptor (beta chain) comes out of a study of PD-L1 blockade in urothelial cancer. For the study at large: Dosed intravenously at 1,200 mg every 3 weeks, atezolizumab was initiated by patients at some point between 2014 and 2016. Blood samples contained a median about 150,000 T cells. Once treatment had started, blood was analyzed at 3 weeks (second dose) and again at 6 weeks.

The method was immunoSEQ multiplex PCR; TCRdb's version includes in-frame clones alone and lacks a portion of them. Found here are 45,000 to 60,000 clones, 84% of them singletons; the top ten hold 5% to 6%. The V end was cut by 0 bases, the J end by 7 bases, with 13 bases between. CDR3 size: 14 residues. CDR1 is SGHRS and CDR2 is YFSETQ in the germline V gene. This chain joins TRBV5-1 and TRBJ2-5; weak D call: TRBD1 (5 bases). The sequencing used PBMCs, collected around atezolizumab (anti-PD-L1) treatment. This receptor was taken from a man in his forties with urothelial cancer. The CDR3 DNA sequence: TGCGCCAGCAGCTTGGGACAGCCGACCGGGACCCAGTACTTC. It encodes CASSLGQPTGTQYF.